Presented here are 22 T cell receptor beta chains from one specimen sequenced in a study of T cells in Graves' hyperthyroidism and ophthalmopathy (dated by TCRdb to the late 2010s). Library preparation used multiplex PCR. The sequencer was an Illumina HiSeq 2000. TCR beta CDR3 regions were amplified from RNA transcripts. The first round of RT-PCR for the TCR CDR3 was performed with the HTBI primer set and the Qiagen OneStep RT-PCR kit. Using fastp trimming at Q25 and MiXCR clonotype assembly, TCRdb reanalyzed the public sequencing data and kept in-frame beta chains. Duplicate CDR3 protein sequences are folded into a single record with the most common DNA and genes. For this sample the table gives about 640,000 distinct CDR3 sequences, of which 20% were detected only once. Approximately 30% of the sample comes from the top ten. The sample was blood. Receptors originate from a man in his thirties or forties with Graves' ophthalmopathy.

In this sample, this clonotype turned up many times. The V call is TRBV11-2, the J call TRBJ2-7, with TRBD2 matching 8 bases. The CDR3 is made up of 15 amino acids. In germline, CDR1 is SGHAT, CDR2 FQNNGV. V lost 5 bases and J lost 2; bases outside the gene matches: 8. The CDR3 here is CASSPLTSAAYEQYF. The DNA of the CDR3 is TGTGCCAGCAGCCCCCTGACTAGCGCAGCCTACGAGCAGTACTTC.

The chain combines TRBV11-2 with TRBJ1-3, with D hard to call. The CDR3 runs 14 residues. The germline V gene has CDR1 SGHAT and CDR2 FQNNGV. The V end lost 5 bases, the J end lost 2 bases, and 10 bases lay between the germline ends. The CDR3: CASSKGSPGNTIYF. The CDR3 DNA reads TGTGCCAGCAGCAAAGGTTCTCCTGGAAACACCATATATTTT.

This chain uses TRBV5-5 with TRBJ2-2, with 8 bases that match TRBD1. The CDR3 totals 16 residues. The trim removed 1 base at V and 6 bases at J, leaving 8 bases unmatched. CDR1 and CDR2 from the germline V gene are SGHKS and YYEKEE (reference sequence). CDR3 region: CASSLMGTGAAGELFF. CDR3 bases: TGTGCCAGCAGCTTGATGGGGACAGGAGCGGCCGGGGAGCTGTTTTTT.

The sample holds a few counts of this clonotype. DNA of the CDR3: TGCGCCAGCAGCTCCCCTCAAGAGACCCAGTACTTC. Translation: CASSSPQETQYF. The rearrangement links TRBV5-1 to TRBJ2-5, with D uncertain. Between the trimmed V and J ends, which lost 3 bases and 2 bases, there was a span of 5 bases. There are 12 residues in the CDR3. Germline values: CDR1 SGHRS, CDR2 YFSETQ.

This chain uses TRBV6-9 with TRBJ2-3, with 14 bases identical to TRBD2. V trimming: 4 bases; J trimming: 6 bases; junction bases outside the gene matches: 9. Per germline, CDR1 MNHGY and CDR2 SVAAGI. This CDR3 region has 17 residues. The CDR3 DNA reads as TGTGCCAGCAGTTCCGCTCCGGGACTAGCGGGAGTGGATACGCAGTATTTT. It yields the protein CASSSAPGLAGVDTQYF.

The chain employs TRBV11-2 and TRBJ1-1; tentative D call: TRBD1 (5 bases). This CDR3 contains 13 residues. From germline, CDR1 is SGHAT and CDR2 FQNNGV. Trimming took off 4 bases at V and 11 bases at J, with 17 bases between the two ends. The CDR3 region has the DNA TGTGCCAGCAGCTCCCCAAGGGGAGGTTGGGCTTTCTTT. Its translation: CASSSPRGGWAFF.

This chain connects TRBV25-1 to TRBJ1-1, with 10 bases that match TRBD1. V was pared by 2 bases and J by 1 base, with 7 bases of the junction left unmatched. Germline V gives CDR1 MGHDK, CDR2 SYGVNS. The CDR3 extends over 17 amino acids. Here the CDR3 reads CASSETGTGASNTEAFF. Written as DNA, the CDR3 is TGTGCCAGCAGTGAAACCGGGACAGGGGCTTCGAACACTGAAGCTTTCTTT.

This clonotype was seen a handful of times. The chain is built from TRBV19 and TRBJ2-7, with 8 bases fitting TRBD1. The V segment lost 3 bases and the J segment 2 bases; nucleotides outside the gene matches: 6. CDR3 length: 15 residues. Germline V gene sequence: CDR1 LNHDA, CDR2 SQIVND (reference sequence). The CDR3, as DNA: TGTGCCAGTAGTATTACCGGGACAGGAGCCTACGAGCAGTACTTC. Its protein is CASSITGTGAYEQYF.

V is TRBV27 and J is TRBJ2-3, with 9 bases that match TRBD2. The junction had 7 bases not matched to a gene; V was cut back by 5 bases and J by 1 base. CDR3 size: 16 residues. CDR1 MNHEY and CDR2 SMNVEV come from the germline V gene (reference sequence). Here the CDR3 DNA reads TGTGCCAGCAGTCAGATAGCGGGAGCGCGCACAGATACGCAGTATTTT. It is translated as CASSQIAGARTDTQYF.

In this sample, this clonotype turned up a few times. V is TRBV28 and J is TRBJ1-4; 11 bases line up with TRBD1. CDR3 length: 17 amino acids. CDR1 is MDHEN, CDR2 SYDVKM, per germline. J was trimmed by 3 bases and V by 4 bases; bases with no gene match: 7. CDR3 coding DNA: TGTGCCAGCAGTTCCCTCGGACAGGGGGCGGCTAATGAAAAACTGTTTTTT. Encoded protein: CASSSLGQGAANEKLFF. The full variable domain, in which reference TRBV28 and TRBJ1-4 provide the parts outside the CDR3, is DVKVTQSSRYLVKRTGEKVFLECVQDMDHENMFWYRQDPGLGLRLIYFSYDVKMKEKGDIPEGYSVSREKKERFSLILESASTNQTSMYLCASSSLGQGAANEKLFFGSGTQLSVL.

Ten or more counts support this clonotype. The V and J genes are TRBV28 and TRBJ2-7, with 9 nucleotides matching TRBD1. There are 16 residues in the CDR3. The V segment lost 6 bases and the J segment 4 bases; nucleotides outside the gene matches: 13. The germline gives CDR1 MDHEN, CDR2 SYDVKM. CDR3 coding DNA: TGTGCCAGCAGCTTGGACAGGGGTCCTTTGCTTTACGAGCAGTACTTC. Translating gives CASSLDRGPLLYEQYF.

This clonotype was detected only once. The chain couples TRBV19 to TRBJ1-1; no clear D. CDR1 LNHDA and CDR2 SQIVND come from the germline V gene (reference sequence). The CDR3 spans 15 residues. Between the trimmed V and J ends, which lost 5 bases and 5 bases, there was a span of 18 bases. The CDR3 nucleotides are TGTGCCAGTAGTTTCCCCCGGGGTTCTGGGACTGAAGCTTTCTTT. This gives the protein CASSFPRGSGTEAFF.

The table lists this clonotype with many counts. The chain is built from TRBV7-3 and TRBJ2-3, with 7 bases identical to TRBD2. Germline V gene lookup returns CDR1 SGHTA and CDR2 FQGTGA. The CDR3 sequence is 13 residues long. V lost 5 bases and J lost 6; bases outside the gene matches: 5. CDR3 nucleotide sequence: TGTGCCAGCAGCCGGGACTACTATGATACGCAGTATTTT. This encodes CASSRDYYDTQYF.

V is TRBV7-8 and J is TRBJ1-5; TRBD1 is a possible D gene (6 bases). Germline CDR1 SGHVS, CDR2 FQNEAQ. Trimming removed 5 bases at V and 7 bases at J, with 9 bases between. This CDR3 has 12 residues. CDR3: CASSRGQQPQHF. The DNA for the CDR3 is TGTGCCAGCAGCCGGGGGCAACAGCCCCAGCATTTT.

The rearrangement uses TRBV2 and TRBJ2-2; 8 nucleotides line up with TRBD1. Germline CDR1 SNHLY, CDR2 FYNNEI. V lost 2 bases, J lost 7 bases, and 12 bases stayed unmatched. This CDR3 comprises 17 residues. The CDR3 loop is CASSELRDRGAGGELFF. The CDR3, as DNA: TGTGCCAGCAGTGAACTTAGAGACAGGGGAGCGGGCGGGGAGCTGTTTTTT.

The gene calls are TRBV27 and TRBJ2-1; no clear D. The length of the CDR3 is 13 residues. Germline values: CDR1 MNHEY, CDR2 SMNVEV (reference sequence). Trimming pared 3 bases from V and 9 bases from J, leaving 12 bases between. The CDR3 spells CASSFEGRGEQFF. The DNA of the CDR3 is TGTGCCAGCAGTTTCGAAGGTCGTGGTGAGCAGTTCTTC.

The DNA for the CDR3 is TGCAGTGCAAGCCCTGGACAGGGACGGAGCTATGGCTACACCTTC. This codes for CSASPGQGRSYGYTF. The chain recombines TRBV20-1 with TRBJ1-2, with 8 bases matching TRBD1. Unmatched junction bases numbered 13, after V lost 6 bases and J lost 4 bases. The CDR3 extends over 15 amino acids. Germline V gene data show CDR1 as DFQATT and CDR2 as SNEGSKA (reference sequence).

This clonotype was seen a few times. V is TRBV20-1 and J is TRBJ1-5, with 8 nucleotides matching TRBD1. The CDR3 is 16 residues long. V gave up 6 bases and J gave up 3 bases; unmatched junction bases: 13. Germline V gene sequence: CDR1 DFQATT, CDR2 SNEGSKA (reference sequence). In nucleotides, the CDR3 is TGCAGTGCGAGCAAATTCGGACAGGGCGACAATCAGCCCCAGCATTTT. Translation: CSASKFGQGDNQPQHF.

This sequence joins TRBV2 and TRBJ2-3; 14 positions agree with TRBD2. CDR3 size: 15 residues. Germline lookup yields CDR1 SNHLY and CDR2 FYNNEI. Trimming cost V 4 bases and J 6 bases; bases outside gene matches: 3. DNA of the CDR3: TGTGCCAGCAGTGCGGGACTAGCGGGAGTGGATACGCAGTATTTT. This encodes CASSAGLAGVDTQYF.

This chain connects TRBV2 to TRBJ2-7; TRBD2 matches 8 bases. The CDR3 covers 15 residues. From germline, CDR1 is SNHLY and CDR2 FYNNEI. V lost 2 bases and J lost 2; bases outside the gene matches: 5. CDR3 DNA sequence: TGTGCCAGCAGTGAATCGGGGGGGGATCCCTACGAGCAGTACTTC. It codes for CASSESGGDPYEQYF.

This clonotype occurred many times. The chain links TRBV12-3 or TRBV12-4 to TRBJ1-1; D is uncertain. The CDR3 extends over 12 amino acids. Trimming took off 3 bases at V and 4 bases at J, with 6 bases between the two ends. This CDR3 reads CASSFRVTEAFF. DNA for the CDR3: TGTGCCAGCAGTTTCCGGGTCACTGAAGCTTTCTTT.

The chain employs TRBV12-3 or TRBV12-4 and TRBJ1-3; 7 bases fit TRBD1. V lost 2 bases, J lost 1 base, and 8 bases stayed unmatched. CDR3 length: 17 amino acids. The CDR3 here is CASSLKGTDFSGNTIYF. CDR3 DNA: TGTGCCAGCAGTTTAAAAGGGACAGACTTTTCTGGAAACACCATATATTTT.